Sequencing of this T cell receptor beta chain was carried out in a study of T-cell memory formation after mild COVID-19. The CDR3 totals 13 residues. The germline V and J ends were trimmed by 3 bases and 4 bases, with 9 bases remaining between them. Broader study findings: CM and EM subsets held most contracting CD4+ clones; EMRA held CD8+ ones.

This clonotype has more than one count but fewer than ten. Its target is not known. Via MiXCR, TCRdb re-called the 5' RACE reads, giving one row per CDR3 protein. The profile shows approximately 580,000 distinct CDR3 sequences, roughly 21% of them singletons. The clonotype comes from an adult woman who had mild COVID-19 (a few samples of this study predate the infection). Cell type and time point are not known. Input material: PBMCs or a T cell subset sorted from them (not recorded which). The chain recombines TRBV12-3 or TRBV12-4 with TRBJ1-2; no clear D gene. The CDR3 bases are TGTGCCAGCAGTTTGCCGGGCCTCTATGGCTACACCTTC. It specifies CASSLPGLYGYTF.